The 3 T cell receptor beta chains reported below all come from one sample, sequenced in a study of chronic HIV infection and antiretroviral therapy. TCRdb ran MiXCR on the 5' RACE reads and lists one entry per CDR3 protein. The sample consists of some 46,000 distinct CDR3 sequences, roughly 19% of them appearing once. The sequenced sample consisted of peripheral blood. All receptors come from an adult who had HIV and had not received antiretroviral therapy, or was an uninfected healthy control (not recorded which).

The chain carries TRBV28 and TRBJ1-1; 9 nucleotides agree with TRBD1. The ends lost 5 bases at V and 3 bases at J; junction bases unmatched: 7. Per germline, CDR1 MDHEN and CDR2 SYDVKM. The CDR3 spans 15 residues. For the CDR3, the DNA is TGTGCCAGCAGTACCAAAGACAGGGGGGACACTGAAGCTTTCTTT. Translated: CASSTKDRGDTEAFF.

DNA of the CDR3: TGCAGCGTTGGATCTCACAGGGGGCGCAACACCGGGGAGCTGTTTTTT. Protein product: CSVGSHRGRNTGELFF. The chain carries TRBV29-1 and TRBJ2-2, with 9 positions matching TRBD1. Trimming took 4 bases from V and 2 from J; bases not matched to a gene: 8. Per the germline V gene, CDR1 is SQVTM and CDR2 is ANQGSEA. This CDR3 region has 16 residues.

This clonotype occurred many times. The chain joins TRBV28 to TRBJ2-7; no reliable D call. The CDR3 runs to 11 residues. Trimming cost V 3 bases and J 3 bases, with 3 bases left between them. Germline V CDR1 and CDR2: MDHEN, SYDVKM. The CDR3 sequence is CASSLGYEQYF. DNA of the CDR3: TGTGCCAGCAGTTTGGGCTACGAGCAGTACTTC.